These 2 T cell receptor beta chains share one sample of origin, sequenced in a study of shared clonotypes between healthy human individuals. Method: immunoSEQ multiplex PCR; TCRdb's copy keeps in-frame clones and lacks some. The repertoire holds around 2,000,000 clones, with roughly 94% as singletons. Terminally differentiated effector memory CD45RA+ cells were left out of the naive CD8 fraction, which was CD45RO-negative and positively selected for CCR7. Sequences were obtained from naive CD8+ T cells sorted from blood. These receptors were collected from a man aged 18 to 29 in good health.

This chain connects TRBV5-1 to TRBJ1-1; D possibly corresponds to TRBD1 (6 bases). CDR1 is SGHRS and CDR2 is YFSETQ in the germline V gene. This CDR3 has 15 amino acids. V lost 1 base to trimming and J lost 0 bases, with 10 bases between them. The CDR3 protein is CASSLTGAMNTEAFF. The CDR3 DNA reads as TGCGCCAGCAGCTTGACGGGGGCCATGAACACTGAAGCTTTCTTT. Filled out from reference TRBV5-1 and TRBJ1-1, the complete variable domain reads KAGVTQTPRYLIKTRGQQVTLSCSPISGHRSVSWYQQTPGQGLQFLFEYFSETQRNKGNFPGRFSGRQFSNSRSEMNVSTLELGDSALYLCASSLTGAMNTEAFFGQGTRLTVV.

This sequence joins TRBV9 and TRBJ2-3, with D tentatively TRBD1 or TRBD2 (5 bases each). This CDR3 comprises 14 residues. CDR1 and CDR2 (germline): SGDLS, YYNGEE. Trimming took 1 base from V and 4 from J, leaving 10 bases between them. CDR3 protein: CASSVIWDPDTQYF. CDR3 coding DNA: TGTGCCAGCAGCGTAATCTGGGACCCAGATACGCAGTATTTT.